The 32 T cell receptor beta chains in this list originate from one sample, sequenced in a study of cytomegalovirus exposure and HLA in healthy donors. A multiplex PCR was run with 60 Vbeta primers and 13 Jbeta primers. Here immunoSEQ multiplex PCR was the method, and the copy in TCRdb shows in-frame clones only, minus some. Of roughly 200,000 clones detected, 75% to 85% appear once; the ten largest clones hold approximately 2.4%. The sequencing input was PBMCs. The receptors here all came from a woman in her forties or fifties in good health and CMV-seronegative.

V gene TRBV7-9 combines with J gene TRBJ1-4; D call uncertain. The CDR3 runs 14 residues. CDR1 is SEHNR, CDR2 FQNEAQ, per germline (reference sequence). V was cut by 3 bases and J by 5 bases, with 10 bases left in between. The CDR3 nucleotides read TGTGCCAGCAGCTTCCCGGGGAGAAATGAAAAACTGTTTTTT. It codes for CASSFPGRNEKLFF.

V usage is TRBV9 and J usage is TRBJ1-4; 8 nucleotides line up with TRBD1. The V segment lost 3 bases and the J segment 1 base; nucleotides outside the gene matches: 2. CDR1 and CDR2 (germline): SGDLS, YYNGEE. This CDR3 contains 15 residues. CDR3 nucleotide sequence: TGTGCCAGCAGCGCACAGGGGGGAACTAATGAAAAACTGTTTTTT. Amino acid sequence: CASSAQGGTNEKLFF.

This clone has more than one count but fewer than ten. This rearrangement joins TRBV7-2 to TRBJ1-1; D may be TRBD1 (6 bases). CDR3 length: 15 residues. Trimming removed 1 base from V and 1 base from J, with 10 bases in between. From germline, CDR1 is SGHTA and CDR2 FQGNSA. The CDR3 bases are TGTGCCAGCAGCTTAGATGTACAGGGGAACACTGAAGCTTTCTTT. Amino acid sequence: CASSLDVQGNTEAFF. Full variable domain (outside the CDR3, taken from reference TRBV7-2 and TRBJ1-1): GAGVSQSPSNKVTEKGKDVELRCDPISGHTALYWYRQSLGQGLEFLIYFQGNSAPDKSGLPSDRFSAERTGGSVSTLTIQRTQQEDSAVYLCASSLDVQGNTEAFFGQGTRLTVV.

This chain joins TRBV7-9 and TRBJ1-1; tentative D call: TRBD1 (5 bases). The CDR3 covers 16 residues. CDR1 and CDR2 from the germline V gene are SEHNR and FQNEAQ (reference sequence). V gave up 1 base and J gave up 8 bases, with 20 bases separating them. The CDR3 reads CASSLGDSELPIEAFF. CDR3 sequence (DNA): TGTGCCAGCAGCTTAGGCGACAGTGAATTACCCATCGAAGCTTTCTTT.

V gene TRBV5-1 combines with J gene TRBJ2-1; 8 bases fit TRBD1. Losses at the gene ends were 4 bases for V and 0 bases for J; bases not matched to a gene: 9. The CDR3 totals 17 residues. Germline V gives CDR1 SGHRS, CDR2 YFSETQ. The CDR3 loop reads CASSKGQGASSYNEQFF. The CDR3 bases are TGCGCCAGCAGCAAAGGACAGGGCGCGAGCTCCTACAATGAGCAGTTCTTC. Full variable domain (rest looked up from reference TRBV5-1 and TRBJ2-1): KAGVTQTPRYLIKTRGQQVTLSCSPISGHRSVSWYQQTPGQGLQFLFEYFSETQRNKGNFPGRFSGRQFSNSRSEMNVSTLELGDSALYLCASSKGQGASSYNEQFFGPGTRLTVL.

J is TRBJ2-5 and V is TRBV5-4; the match to TRBD2 covers 13 bases. The germline CDR1 and CDR2 sequences are SGHNT and YYREEE (reference sequence). Trimming cost V 5 bases and J 3 bases; bases outside gene matches: 4. The CDR3 is made up of 15 amino acids. The CDR3 nucleotides are TGTGCCAGCAGTGCCACTAGCGGGGGGGAAGAGACCCAGTACTTC. This encodes CASSATSGGEETQYF.

The chain is built from TRBV11-2 and TRBJ2-5; D is perhaps TRBD1 (6 bases). CDR1 SGHAT and CDR2 FQNNGV come from the germline V gene. Trimming shortened V by 5 bases and J by 1 base, and 11 bases separated the two germline ends. The CDR3 is 14 amino acids. The CDR3 region has the DNA TGTGCCAGCAGCCCCGGACAGTTCCAAGAGACCCAGTACTTC. Its translation is CASSPGQFQETQYF.

This rearrangement joins TRBV5-6 to TRBJ2-5; 7 bases agree with TRBD2. The CDR3 loop spans 14 amino acids. From germline, CDR1 is SGHDT and CDR2 YYEEEE. V shed 1 base and J 5 bases; nucleotides not matched to a gene: 5. CDR3 sequence (DNA): TGTGCCAGCAGCTTGTGGGGAGGGCGGGAGACCCAGTACTTC. It codes for CASSLWGGRETQYF. Filled out from reference TRBV5-6 and TRBJ2-5, the complete variable domain reads DAGVTQSPTHLIKTRGQQVTLRCSPKSGHDTVSWYQQALGQGPQFIFQYYEEEERQRGNFPDRFSGHQFPNYSSELNVNALLLGDSALYLCASSLWGGRETQYFGPGTRLLVL.

The chain joins TRBV7-8 to TRBJ1-5; perhaps TRBD1 as D (5 bases). The germline V gene has CDR1 SGHVS and CDR2 FQNEAQ. The CDR3 loop spans 15 amino acids. V shed 5 bases and J shed 2 bases, with 13 bases lying between them. The CDR3 nucleotides are TGTGCCAGCAGCCCGGGATCGGGGGGCAATCAGCCCCAGCATTTT. Translated: CASSPGSGGNQPQHF.

This clone showed up just a few times. V usage is TRBV29-1 and J usage is TRBJ2-1; possible D gene TRBD2, 6 bases. V was cut by 7 bases and J by 5 bases, with 18 bases left in between. The V gene's germline CDR1 is SQVTM and CDR2 ANQGSEA. This CDR3 has 14 residues. In DNA form, the CDR3 reads TGCAGCGCGGGGGTCGACCAATCTAACAATGAGCAGTTCTTC. This encodes CSAGVDQSNNEQFF.

This clone has just one count. The V call is TRBV15, the J call TRBJ2-6; TRBD2 might be the D (5 bases). The CDR3 length is 19 residues. Germline V gene lookup returns CDR1 LNHNV and CDR2 YYDKDF (reference sequence). Trimming took off 9 bases at V and 3 bases at J, with 27 bases between the two ends. CDR3 sequence: CATGLEVASRLIGANVLTF. CDR3 DNA: TGTGCCACGGGTCTGGAGGTAGCTTCACGTCTAATTGGGGCCAACGTCCTGACTTTC.

The chain has TRBV4-3 and TRBJ2-5; D is ambiguous. The CDR3 length is 13 residues. The V gene lost 4 bases and the J gene lost 5 bases, with 11 bases spanning the gap. Germline V CDR1 and CDR2: LGHNA, YSLEER. The CDR3 is CASSPEARETQYF. CDR3 nucleotides: TGCGCCAGCAGCCCCGAGGCACGGGAGACCCAGTACTTC.

The chain is built from TRBV7-2 and TRBJ2-7, with D maybe TRBD1 (6 bases). CDR3 length: 14 residues. Germline lookup yields CDR1 SGHTA and CDR2 FQGNSA. The V end was cut by 5 bases, the J end by 2 bases, with 13 bases between. The CDR3 DNA is TGTGCCAGCAGCCGAAAGGCAGGGGCCTACGAGCAGTACTTC. Translating gives CASSRKAGAYEQYF.

V usage is TRBV27 and J usage is TRBJ2-7, with D possibly matching TRBD1 (6 bases). V shed 6 bases and J shed 2 bases, with 11 bases lying between them. Germline V gene data show CDR1 as MNHEY and CDR2 as SMNVEV (reference sequence). This CDR3 has 13 residues. CDR3: CASSRDITYEQYF. In DNA, the CDR3 is TGTGCCAGCAGCAGGGACATAACCTACGAGCAGTACTTC.

This chain connects TRBV5-6 to TRBJ2-6, with D possibly being TRBD1 (6 bases). Germline-derived CDR1 and CDR2 are SGHDT and YYEEEE. Trimming pared 1 base from V and 0 bases from J, leaving 14 bases between. The CDR3 spans 18 residues. The DNA for the CDR3 is TGTGCCAGCAGCTTGTTGACAGGCCGTGGCTCTGGGGCCAACGTCCTGACTTTC. It specifies CASSLLTGRGSGANVLTF.

The chain joins TRBV6-5 to TRBJ1-4; perhaps TRBD1 as D (6 bases). Germline-derived CDR1 and CDR2 are MNHEY and SVGAGI. This CDR3 spans 14 amino acids. Trimming pared 5 bases from V and 0 bases from J, leaving 7 bases between. For the CDR3, the DNA is TGTGCCAGCAGTCGGACAGCAACTAATGAAAAACTGTTTTTT. Its translation: CASSRTATNEKLFF.

This chain uses TRBV5-8 with TRBJ2-1, with 10 bases identical to TRBD2. The CDR3 has 15 residues. The J segment lost 8 bases and the V segment lost 3 bases, leaving 8 bases of the junction unmatched. CDR1 is SGHTS and CDR2 is YDEGEE in the germline V gene. This chain's CDR3 is CASSSSGRAGDEQFF. The DNA of the CDR3 is TGTGCCAGCAGCTCGAGCGGGAGGGCCGGGGATGAGCAGTTCTTC. Full variable domain (outside the CDR3, taken from reference TRBV5-8 and TRBJ2-1): EAGVTQSPTHLIKTRGQQATLRCSPISGHTSVYWYQQALGLGLQFLLWYDEGEERNRGNFPPRFSGRQFPNYSSELNVNALELEDSALYLCASSSSGRAGDEQFFGPGTRLTVL.

In regard to this clone: Additional DNA sequences in this sample encode the identical CDR3. The rearrangement joins TRBV2 to TRBJ1-2; weak D call: TRBD1 (5 bases). From germline, CDR1 is SNHLY and CDR2 FYNNEI. The V end was cut by 4 bases, the J end by 4 bases, with 7 bases between. CDR3 length: 12 amino acids. The CDR3 is CASSGGGYGYTF. The CDR3, as DNA: TGTGCCAGCAGTGGGGGGGGCTATGGCTACACCTTC.

In regard to this clone: The junction does not match germline at one end; this may be a read error. V is TRBV28 and J is TRBJ2-7; weak D call: TRBD2 (6 bases). The V gene's germline CDR1 is MDHEN and CDR2 SYDVKM. The CDR3 is made up of 13 amino acids. The CDR3 protein is CAGSQAGAYEQYF. CDR3 sequence (DNA): TGTGCCGGCAGTCAAGCGGGTGCCTACGAGCAGTACTTC. Using reference TRBV28 and TRBJ2-7 for the parts outside the CDR3, the full variable domain is DVKVTQSSRYLVKRTGEKVFLECVQDMDHENMFWYRQDPGLGLRLIYFSYDVKMKEKGDIPEGYSVSREKKERFSLILESASTNQTSMYLCAGSQAGAYEQYFGPGTRLTVT.

Here the CDR3 reads CASILTPGHYEQYF. The DNA for the CDR3 is TGTGCCAGCATCCTGACTCCTGGACACTACGAGCAGTACTTC. This chain uses TRBV7-9 with TRBJ2-7; TRBD1 is a possible D gene (5 bases). The CDR3 consists of 14 residues. V lost 7 bases, J lost 3 bases, and 16 bases lay in between. CDR1 and CDR2 (germline): SEHNR, FQNEAQ (reference sequence).

This clone was seen just once. The V gene is TRBV6-5, the J gene TRBJ2-3; the D gene is possibly TRBD2 (6 bases). The V end was cut by 2 bases, the J end by 6 bases, with 12 bases between. This CDR3 comprises 14 residues. CDR1 and CDR2 from the germline V gene are MNHEY and SVGAGI. Here the CDR3 reads CASSYGGRSDTQYF. The CDR3 coding sequence is TGTGCCAGCAGTTACGGGGGGAGGTCTGATACGCAGTATTTT.

This chain uses TRBV19 with TRBJ2-1, with TRBD2 matching over 14 bases. Germline CDR1 LNHDA, CDR2 SQIVND (reference sequence). CDR3 length: 14 amino acids. V shed 7 bases, J shed 10 bases, and the junction held 6 bases outside the gene matches. The CDR3 here is CASTGLAGAWEQFF. The CDR3 DNA reads as TGTGCCAGTACGGGACTAGCGGGAGCTTGGGAGCAGTTCTTC.

The chain carries TRBV9 and TRBJ2-7; maybe TRBD1 (5 bases). Germline V gives CDR1 SGDLS, CDR2 YYNGEE. The CDR3 loop spans 14 amino acids. V gave up 2 bases and J gave up 3 bases, with 12 bases separating them. CDR3 sequence: CASSVTPQGYEQYF. The CDR3 bases are TGTGCCAGCAGCGTGACCCCTCAGGGCTACGAGCAGTACTTC.

The chain employs TRBV5-4 and TRBJ2-7; 8 nucleotides agree with TRBD2. The CDR3 runs to 14 residues. The V gene end was trimmed by 3 bases and the J gene end by 5 bases; junction bases not matched to a gene: 7. Germline CDR1 reads SGHNT; CDR2 reads YYREEE (reference sequence). The CDR3 protein is CASSSGLDLDEQYF. The CDR3 DNA reads TGTGCCAGCAGCTCGGGACTAGATCTAGACGAGCAGTACTTC.

The gene calls are TRBV19 and TRBJ2-1, with TRBD1 identical over 8 bases. With V trimmed by 0 bases and J by 9 bases, 7 bases remained unmatched. CDR1 LNHDA and CDR2 SQIVND come from the germline V gene (reference sequence). This CDR3 has 15 amino acids. DNA for the CDR3: TGTGCCAGTAGTATAGAAGGGGGACAGGTCTTTGAGCAGTTCTTC. This gives the protein CASSIEGGQVFEQFF.

This chain joins TRBV30 and TRBJ2-1; perhaps TRBD2 as D (6 bases). Trimming removed 5 bases at V and 4 bases at J, with 15 bases between. CDR1 and CDR2 (germline): GTSNPN, SVGIG (reference sequence). This CDR3 is built from 14 residues. CDR3 residues: CAWDGAREYNEQFF. In nucleotides, the CDR3 is TGTGCCTGGGACGGGGCGCGGGAATACAATGAGCAGTTCTTC.

The rearrangement links TRBV16 to TRBJ2-1, with a possible D match to TRBD2 (6 bases). V shed 0 bases and J shed 7 bases, with 10 bases lying between them. Germline CDR1 reads KGHSY; CDR2 reads FQNENV. The CDR3 length is 14 residues. The CDR3 region has the DNA TGTGCCAGCAGCCAATCCCTTAGCGGAAATGAGCAGTTCTTC. It yields the protein CASSQSLSGNEQFF.

This chain uses TRBV11-2 with TRBJ1-4; 9 bases align to TRBD1. This CDR3 comprises 15 residues. Trimming cost V 6 bases and J 6 bases; bases outside gene matches: 8. CDR1 is SGHAT and CDR2 is FQNNGV in the germline V gene. DNA of the CDR3: TGTGCCAGCAGTAAACAGGGGGCGCTTGATGAAAAACTGTTTTTT. It specifies CASSKQGALDEKLFF.

This sequence joins TRBV28 and TRBJ2-7, with TRBD1 matching over 10 bases. The CDR3 contains 15 residues. Germline CDR1 and CDR2: MDHEN and SYDVKM. Trimming at V came to 3 bases and at J to 2 bases, leaving 4 bases not matched to a gene. The CDR3 protein is CASSLGGTGAYEQYF. The CDR3 nucleotides are TGTGCCAGCAGTTTGGGGGGGACAGGGGCCTACGAGCAGTACTTC.

The V call is TRBV7-2, the J call TRBJ1-1; a weak D match, TRBD1 (6 bases). Looked up from germline, CDR1 is SGHTA and CDR2 is FQGNSA. The V end was cut by 4 bases, the J end by 8 bases, with 14 bases between. The CDR3 extends over 13 amino acids. The CDR3 coding sequence is TGTGCCAGCAGCTCGAGGGAGACAGGAGAAGCTTTCTTT. It translates to CASSSRETGEAFF.

The gene calls are TRBV5-1 and TRBJ2-7; 11 positions match TRBD1. Germline CDR1 reads SGHRS; CDR2 reads YFSETQ. The CDR3 is 17 amino acids. The trim removed 4 bases at V and 9 bases at J, leaving 18 bases unmatched. The CDR3 bases are TGCGCCAGCAGCCCGCAGTACACCGGGACAGGGGGGCGTGTGCAGTACTTC. Residues: CASSPQYTGTGGRVQYF. Looking up the rest from reference TRBV5-1 and TRBJ2-7 gives the full variable domain: KAGVTQTPRYLIKTRGQQVTLSCSPISGHRSVSWYQQTPGQGLQFLFEYFSETQRNKGNFPGRFSGRQFSNSRSEMNVSTLELGDSALYLCASSPQYTGTGGRVQYFGPGTRLTVT.

The chain combines TRBV11-2 with TRBJ1-4; 7 bases map to TRBD1. Trimming at V came to 5 bases and at J to 8 bases, leaving 2 bases not matched to a gene. The CDR3 consists of 12 residues. Per the germline V gene, CDR1 is SGHAT and CDR2 is FQNNGV. For the CDR3, the DNA is TGTGCCAGCAGCCCGGACAGGGAAAAACTGTTTTTT. It translates to CASSPDREKLFF. Drawing the rest from reference TRBV11-2 and TRBJ1-4, the complete variable domain is EAGVAQSPRYKIIEKRQSVAFWCNPISGHATLYWYQQILGQGPKLLIQFQNNGVVDDSQLPKDRFSAERLKGVDSTLKIQPAKLEDSAVYLCASSPDREKLFFGSGTQLSVL.